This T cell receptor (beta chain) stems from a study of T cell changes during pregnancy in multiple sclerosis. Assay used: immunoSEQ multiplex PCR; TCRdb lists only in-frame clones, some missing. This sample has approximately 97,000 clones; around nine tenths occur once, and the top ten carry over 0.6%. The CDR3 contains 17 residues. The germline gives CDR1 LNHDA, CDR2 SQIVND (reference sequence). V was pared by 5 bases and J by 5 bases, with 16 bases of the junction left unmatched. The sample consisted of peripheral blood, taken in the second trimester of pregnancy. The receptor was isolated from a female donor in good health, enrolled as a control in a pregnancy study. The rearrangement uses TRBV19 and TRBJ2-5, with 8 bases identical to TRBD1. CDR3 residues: CASSLPGQGALGETQYF. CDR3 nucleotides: TGTGCCAGTAGTCTCCCCGGACAGGGAGCCTTGGGGGAGACCCAGTACTTC.